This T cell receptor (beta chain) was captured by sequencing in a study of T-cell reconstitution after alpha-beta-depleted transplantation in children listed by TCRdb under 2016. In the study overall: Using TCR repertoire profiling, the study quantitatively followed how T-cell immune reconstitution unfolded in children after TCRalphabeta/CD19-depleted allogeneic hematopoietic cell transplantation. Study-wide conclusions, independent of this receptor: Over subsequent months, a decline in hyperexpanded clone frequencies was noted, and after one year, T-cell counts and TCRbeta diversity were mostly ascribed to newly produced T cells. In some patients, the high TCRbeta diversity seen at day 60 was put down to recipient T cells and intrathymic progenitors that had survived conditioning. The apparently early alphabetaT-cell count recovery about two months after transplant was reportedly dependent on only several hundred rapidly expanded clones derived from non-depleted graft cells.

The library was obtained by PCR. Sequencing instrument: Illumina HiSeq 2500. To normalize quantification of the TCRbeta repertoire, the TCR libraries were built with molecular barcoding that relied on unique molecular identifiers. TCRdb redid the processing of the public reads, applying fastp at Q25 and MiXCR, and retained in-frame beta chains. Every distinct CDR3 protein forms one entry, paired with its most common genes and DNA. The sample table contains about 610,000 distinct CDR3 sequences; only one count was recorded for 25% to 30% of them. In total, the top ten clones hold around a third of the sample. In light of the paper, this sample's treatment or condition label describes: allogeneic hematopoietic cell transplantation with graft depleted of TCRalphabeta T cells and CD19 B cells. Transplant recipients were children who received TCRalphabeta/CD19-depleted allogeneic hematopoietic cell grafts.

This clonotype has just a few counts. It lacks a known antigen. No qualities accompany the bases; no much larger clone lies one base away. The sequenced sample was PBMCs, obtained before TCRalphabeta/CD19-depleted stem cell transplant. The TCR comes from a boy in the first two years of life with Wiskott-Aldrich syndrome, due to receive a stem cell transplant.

CDR3 reads: CSAVTRPEQYF. Read as DNA, the sequence is TGCAGTGCCGTAACTAGACCCGAGCAGTACTTC. This receptor chain uses TRBV20-1 and TRBJ2-7, with a tentative D gene TRBD2 over 5 matching bases. The germline V gene (reference sequence) sets CDR1 to DFQATT and CDR2 to SNEGSKA. Including cysteine and phenylalanine, the CDR3 has 11 amino acids. Just CDR3 DNA is preserved here, 33 bases in frame from base 1. V is reduced by 6 bases and J by 6 bases, leaving a spacing of 12 bases between them.